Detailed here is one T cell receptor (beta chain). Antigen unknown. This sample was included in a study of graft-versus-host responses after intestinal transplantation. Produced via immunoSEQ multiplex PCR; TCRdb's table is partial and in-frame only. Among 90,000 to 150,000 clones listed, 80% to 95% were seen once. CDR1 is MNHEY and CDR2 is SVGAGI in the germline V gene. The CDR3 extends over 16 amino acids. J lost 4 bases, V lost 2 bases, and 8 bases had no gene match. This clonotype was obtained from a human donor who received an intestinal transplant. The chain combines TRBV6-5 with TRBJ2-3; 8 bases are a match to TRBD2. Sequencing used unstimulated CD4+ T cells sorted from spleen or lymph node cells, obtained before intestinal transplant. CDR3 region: CASSYRRAGAPDTQYF. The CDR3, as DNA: TGTGCCAGCAGTTACCGTCGAGCGGGAGCCCCAGATACGCAGTATTTT.